These T cell receptor beta chains were read from a single sample in a study of patients and donors after allogeneic stem cell transplantation. TCRdb reprocessed the RT-PCR reads via MiXCR and lists one record per CDR3 protein. The sample lists a few hundred thousand distinct CDR3 sequences, about 14% occurring once. What was sequenced was blood, either unsorted or a sorted T cell fraction (not recorded which). The receptor source for this set is a human donor who was either an allogeneic HSCT recipient or a stem cell or donor lymphocyte infusion donor (not recorded which). It is not recorded whose cells these are; they may come from a transplant donor. Both conserved end residues are trimmed from each CDR3.

V: TRBV3-1; CDR3: ASSPRDRGGTEAF
V: TRBV7-3; CDR3: ASSTRGTSRAGELF
V: TRBV7-2; CDR3: ASSLQVNTEAF
V: TRBV5-1; CDR3: ASSPGGAGEGGYT
V: TRBV5-1; CDR3: ASSLQGKTEAF
V: TRBV5-6; CDR3: ASCRGQRHPYGYT
V: TRBV3-1; CDR3: ASSPGTANYGYT
V: TRBV9; CDR3: ASSLSYNDGYT
V: TRBV15; CDR3: ATSPMGQGDYGYT
V: TRBV6-1; CDR3: ASSSPGGAVNEQF
V: TRBV11-3; CDR3: ASSFSGTDTYEQY
V: TRBV7-8; CDR3: ASSLKMGHLHTEAF
V: TRBV5-1; CDR3: ASSLAGEGVYEQY
V: TRBV20-1; CDR3: SARHGTTYEQY
V: TRBV11-2; CDR3: ASRGQGRTGTLGNYGYT
V: TRBV28; CDR3: ASSFGDNSNEKLF
V: TRBV7-2; CDR3: ASSSMYEQY
V: TRBV6-1; CDR3: ASNLGSGPREKLF
V: TRBV6-5; CDR3: ATGRHSGELF
V: TRBV5-6; CDR3: ASSFLGTDYGYT
V: TRBV19; CDR3: ASSIGGQGRSGSGYT
V: TRBV4-1; CDR3: ASSAGQGGYEQY
V: TRBV5-6; CDR3: ASTATDYGYT
V: TRBV11-2; CDR3: ASSLGFGQNNEQF
V: TRBV3-1; CDR3: ASSSDSGQGYETQY
V: TRBV5-1; CDR3: ASSSGLAGGRDTGELF
V: TRBV6-1; CDR3: ASTSAGGAYNEQF
V: TRBV7-3; CDR3: ASSSVGSSGRGEQF
V: TRBV29-1; CDR3: SVDSQGYT
V: TRBV9; CDR3: ASSVAGGDYGYT
V: TRBV27; CDR3: ASSPAGQGTTNYGYT
V: TRBV5-1; CDR3: ASSRTPDGISTDTQY
V: TRBV19; CDR3: ASSEGRWSGNTEAF
V: TRBV5-1; CDR3: ASSYPDRDSPLH
V: TRBV27; CDR3: ASGDPGNGQPQH
V: TRBV7-9; CDR3: ASSLTGELF